A selection of T cell receptor beta chains follows, all from one sample in a study of early stage breast cancer tumors. The method was immunoSEQ multiplex PCR; TCRdb's version includes in-frame clones alone and lacks a portion of them. This table holds some 41,000 clones, over 60% found once. Sequenced material: blood. Source of these receptors: a person aged 50-59 years with breast cancer. CDR3s include the opening cysteine and the closing phenylalanine or tryptophan. The D gene is left open where the match is weak. Clone sizes are given selectively: once, few, many, or a class where the clone is expanded.

CDR3aa,CDR3nt,d_gene,j_gene,abundance,v_gene
CASSQEAGSSYNEQFF,TGCGCCAGCAGCCAAGAGGCGGGGAGCTCCTACAATGAGCAGTTCTTC,NA,TRBJ2-1,few,TRBV4-3
CASSPGTSGYNEQFF,TGTGCCAGCAGCCCCGGGACTAGCGGCTACAATGAGCAGTTCTTC,TRBD2,TRBJ2-1,NA,TRBV9
CASSPPGQGNTGELFF,TGCGCCAGCAGCCCGCCGGGACAGGGAAACACCGGGGAGCTGTTTTTT,TRBD1,TRBJ2-2,NA,TRBV5-1
CASSITGQGADTIYF,TGTGCCAGTAGTATAACCGGACAGGGCGCGGACACCATATATTTT,TRBD1,TRBJ1-3,few,TRBV19
CATRRHSGTDTQYF,TGTGCCACCAGACGTCACTCTGGCACAGATACGCAGTATTTT,NA,TRBJ2-3,NA,TRBV15
CASSPQGANQPQHF,TGTGCCAGCAGCCCACAGGGGGCCAATCAGCCCCAGCATTTT,TRBD1,TRBJ1-5,NA,TRBV9
CASSGALNTEAFF,TGTGCCAGCTCAGGAGCCCTGAACACTGAAGCTTTCTTT,NA,TRBJ1-1,once,TRBV18
CAIRAGREDGNTF,TGTGCCATCAGAGCCGGGAGGGAGGATGGCAACACCTTC,NA,TRBJ1-2,NA,TRBV10-3
CASSYQGRNTEAFF,TGTGCCAGCAGTTATCAGGGTAGGAACACTGAAGCTTTCTTT,NA,TRBJ1-1,NA,TRBV6-6
CASTEPSGSSYEQYF,TGTGCCAGCACTGAACCTAGCGGGAGCTCCTACGAGCAGTACTTC,TRBD2,TRBJ2-7,NA,TRBV2
CASSGHVDREGDGYTF,TGTGCCAGCAGTGGTCACGTGGACAGGGAAGGGGATGGCTACACCTTC,TRBD1,TRBJ1-2,NA,TRBV6-6
CASSVGTSELYEQYF,TGTGCCAGCAGCGTGGGGACTAGCGAACTCTACGAGCAGTACTTC,TRBD2,TRBJ2-7,once,TRBV9
CASTGPLYMNTEAFF,TGTGCCAGCACAGGGCCTCTTTATATGAACACTGAAGCTTTCTTT,NA,TRBJ1-1,NA,TRBV30
CASSNWKTGQNEKLFF,TGTGCCAGCTCTAACTGGAAGACAGGGCAGAATGAAAAACTGTTTTTT,TRBD1,TRBJ1-4,NA,TRBV18
CASSFPGLAGNEQFF,TGTGCCAGCAGTTTCCCGGGACTAGCGGGAAATGAGCAGTTCTTC,TRBD2,TRBJ2-1,few,TRBV6-5
CASASRDRPNEKLFF,TGTGCCAGCGCGAGCCGGGACAGGCCAAATGAAAAACTGTTTTTT,TRBD1,TRBJ1-4,NA,TRBV6-5
CASSKTSGADTQYF,TGTGCCAGCAGCAAGACTAGCGGGGCAGATACGCAGTATTTT,NA,TRBJ2-3,NA,TRBV21-1
CASSYPGLAYNEQFF,TGTGCCAGCAGCTACCCGGGACTAGCTTACAATGAGCAGTTCTTC,TRBD2,TRBJ2-1,NA,TRBV28
CASSGTGRYNEQFF,TGTGCCAGCTCCGGGACAGGTCGCTACAATGAGCAGTTCTTC,TRBD1,TRBJ2-1,NA,TRBV9
CASSVRTGLDSTYEQYF,TGTGCCAGCAGTGTCAGGACAGGTTTGGATTCGACTTACGAGCAGTACTTC,TRBD1,TRBJ2-7,NA,TRBV2
CASSLVFRLAGDSYEQYF,TGTGCCAGCAGCTTGGTTTTTCGGCTAGCGGGAGATAGTTACGAGCAGTACTTC,TRBD2,TRBJ2-7,NA,TRBV5-6
CASSLQAGVGEQFF,TGTGCCAGCAGTTTACAAGCGGGAGTCGGAGAGCAGTTCTTC,TRBD2,TRBJ2-1,few,TRBV28
CASSAGSTIDEQFF,TGCGCCAGCAGTGCGGGATCTACAATCGATGAGCAGTTCTTC,NA,TRBJ2-1,NA,TRBV10-2
CASSLQGADGGYTF,TGCGCCAGCAGCTTACAGGGGGCGGATGGAGGCTACACCTTC,TRBD1,TRBJ1-2,NA,TRBV5-1
CASSPQGNDQPQHF,TGCGCCAGCAGCCCCCAGGGGAACGATCAGCCCCAGCATTTT,NA,TRBJ1-5,once,TRBV5-1
CASSLTGIAHGNTIYF,TGCGCCAGCAGCTTGACGGGGATCGCGCATGGAAACACCATATATTTT,NA,TRBJ1-3,NA,TRBV5-1
CASSRNTGPTNEKLFF,TGTGCCAGCAGCCGCAATACAGGGCCTACTAATGAAAAACTGTTTTTT,NA,TRBJ1-4,NA,TRBV16
CASSERQETQYF,TGTGCCAGCAGTGAGCGCCAAGAGACCCAGTACTTC,NA,TRBJ2-5,NA,TRBV2
CASSQGVQGADDTGELFF,TGCGCCAGCAGCCAAGGCGTACAGGGAGCTGACGACACCGGGGAGCTGTTTTTT,NA,TRBJ2-2,NA,TRBV4-3
CASIGGRIATGELFF,TGTGCCAGTATCGGGGGGAGAATCGCCACCGGGGAGCTGTTTTTT,TRBD2,TRBJ2-2,few,TRBV19
CASSVGDRGEYNEQFF,TGTGCCAGCAGCGTAGGTGACAGGGGTGAGTACAATGAGCAGTTCTTC,TRBD1,TRBJ2-1,NA,TRBV9
CASSSGLFTDTQYF,TGTGCCAGCAGTTCTGGGCTCTTCACAGATACGCAGTATTTT,NA,TRBJ2-3,NA,TRBV6-5
CASRLGRNSNQPQHF,TGTGCCAGCAGACTAGGACGGAATAGCAATCAGCCCCAGCATTTT,NA,TRBJ1-5,few,TRBV2
CASSEDLDRSEPQHF,TGTGCCAGCAGTGAAGACCTAGACAGGAGTGAGCCCCAGCATTTT,NA,TRBJ1-5,NA,TRBV2
CASSLKDRPFYGYTF,TGTGCCAGCAGCTTGAAGGACAGGCCCTTCTATGGCTACACCTTC,TRBD1,TRBJ1-2,NA,TRBV5-6
CASSYSGQGADNEQFF,TGTGCCAGCAGTTACTCGGGACAGGGGGCGGACAATGAGCAGTTCTTC,TRBD1,TRBJ2-1,NA,TRBV6-5
CSARDRDGYTF,TGCAGTGCTAGAGATAGAGATGGCTACACCTTC,NA,TRBJ1-2,NA,TRBV20-1
CASSLASPPSQPQHF,TGTGCCAGCAGCTTGGCATCACCGCCTAGTCAGCCCCAGCATTTT,NA,TRBJ1-5,NA,TRBV7-2
CASSLWDWKDNEQFF,TGTGCCAGCAGCTTGTGGGACTGGAAGGACAATGAGCAGTTCTTC,NA,TRBJ2-1,NA,TRBV5-6
CASSAPAGLAHYEQYF,TGTGCCAGCAGTGCCCCGGCGGGACTAGCTCACTACGAGCAGTACTTC,TRBD2,TRBJ2-7,NA,TRBV2
CASSGAPGQENTEAFF,TGTGCCAGCAGTGGGGCGCCGGGACAGGAGAACACTGAAGCTTTCTTT,TRBD1,TRBJ1-1,NA,TRBV6-1
CASSIGGEGYTF,TGTGCCAGTAGTATTGGAGGAGAGGGCTACACCTTC,NA,TRBJ1-2,NA,TRBV19
CASQLTGWNTEAFF,TGTGCCAGCCAGCTCACAGGCTGGAACACTGAAGCTTTCTTT,NA,TRBJ1-1,NA,TRBV6-6
CASSFGLAAGELFF,TGCGCCAGCAGCTTTGGACTAGCGGCCGGGGAGCTGTTTTTT,TRBD2,TRBJ2-2,NA,TRBV5-1